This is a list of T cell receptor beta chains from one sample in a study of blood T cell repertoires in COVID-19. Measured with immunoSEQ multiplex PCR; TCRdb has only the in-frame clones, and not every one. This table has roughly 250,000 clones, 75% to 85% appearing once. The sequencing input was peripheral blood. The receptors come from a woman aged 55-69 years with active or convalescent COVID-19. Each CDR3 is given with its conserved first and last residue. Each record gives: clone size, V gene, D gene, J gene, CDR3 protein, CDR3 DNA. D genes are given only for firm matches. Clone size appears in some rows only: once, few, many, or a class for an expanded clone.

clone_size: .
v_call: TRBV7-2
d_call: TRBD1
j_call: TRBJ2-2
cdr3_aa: CASSLGGQANTGELFF
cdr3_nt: TGTGCCAGCAGCTTAGGGGGACAGGCGAACACCGGGGAGCTGTTTTTT

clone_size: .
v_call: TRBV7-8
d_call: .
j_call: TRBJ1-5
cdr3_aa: CASSFASGSSNQPQHF
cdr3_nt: TGTGCCAGCAGCTTTGCGTCAGGTTCAAGCAATCAGCCCCAGCATTTT

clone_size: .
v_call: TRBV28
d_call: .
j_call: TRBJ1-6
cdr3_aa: CASSFRSYNSPLHF
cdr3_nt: TGTGCCAGCAGTTTCCGGTCTTATAATTCACCCCTCCACTTT

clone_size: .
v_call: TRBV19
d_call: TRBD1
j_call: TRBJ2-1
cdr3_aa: CATSFGDRPNNEQFF
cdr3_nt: TGTGCCACCTCGTTTGGGGACAGACCGAACAATGAGCAGTTCTTC

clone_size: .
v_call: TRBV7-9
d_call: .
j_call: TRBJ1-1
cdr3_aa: CASTERVLGTEAFF
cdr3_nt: TGTGCCAGCACCGAGAGGGTATTGGGCACTGAAGCTTTCTTT

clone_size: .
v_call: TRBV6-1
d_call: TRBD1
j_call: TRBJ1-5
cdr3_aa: CASRPGTDSNQPQHF
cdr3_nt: TGTGCCAGCAGACCAGGGACAGATAGCAATCAGCCCCAGCATTTT

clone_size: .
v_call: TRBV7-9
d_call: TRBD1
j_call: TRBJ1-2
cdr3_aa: CASSLGTGRSYGYTF
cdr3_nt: TGTGCCAGCAGCTTAGGGACAGGGAGATCCTATGGCTACACCTTC

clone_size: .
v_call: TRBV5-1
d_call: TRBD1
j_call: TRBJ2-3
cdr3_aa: CASSLDGQGTDTQYF
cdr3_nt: TGCGCCAGCAGCTTGGATGGACAGGGCACAGATACGCAGTATTTT

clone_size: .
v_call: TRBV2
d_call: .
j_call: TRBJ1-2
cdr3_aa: CASSGPGSEVGGYTF
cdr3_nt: TGTGCCAGCAGTGGTCCAGGCTCGGAGGTGGGTGGCTACACCTTC

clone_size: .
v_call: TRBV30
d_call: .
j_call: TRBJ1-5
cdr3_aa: CAWGTGSDQPQHF
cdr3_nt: TGTGCCTGGGGTACAGGGTCGGATCAGCCCCAGCATTTT

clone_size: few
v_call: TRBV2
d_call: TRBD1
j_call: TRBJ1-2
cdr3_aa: CASRGVAYGYTF
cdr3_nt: TGTGCCTCCAGGGGGGTGGCCTATGGCTACACCTTC

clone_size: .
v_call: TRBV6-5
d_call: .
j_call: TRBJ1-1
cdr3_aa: CASSYQSGLAFF
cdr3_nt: TGTGCCAGCAGTTACCAGTCGGGTCTGGCTTTCTTT

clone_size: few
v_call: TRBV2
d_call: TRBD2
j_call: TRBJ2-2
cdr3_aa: CASSEAQTSGGAHTGELFF
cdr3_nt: TGTGCCAGCAGTGAAGCGCAGACTAGCGGGGGGGCCCACACCGGGGAGCTGTTTTTT

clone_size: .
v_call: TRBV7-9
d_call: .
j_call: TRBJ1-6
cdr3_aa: CASSAQGHKGSPLHF
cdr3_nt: TGTGCCAGCAGCGCCCAGGGACACAAGGGTTCACCCCTCCACTTT

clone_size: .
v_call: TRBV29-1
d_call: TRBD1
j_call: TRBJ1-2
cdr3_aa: CSARGNYGYTF
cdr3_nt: TGCAGCGCCAGGGGGAACTATGGCTACACCTTC

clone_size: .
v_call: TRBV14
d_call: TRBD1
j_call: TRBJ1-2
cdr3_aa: CASRSGQGYGYTF
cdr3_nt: TGTGCCAGCAGATCAGGACAGGGCTATGGCTACACCTTC